This TCR beta chain came from a study of shared clonotypes between healthy human individuals. Germline CDR1 reads SEHNR; CDR2 reads FQNEAQ (reference sequence). The CDR3 totals 13 residues. The V and J ends lost 1 base and 8 bases respectively, with 11 bases between them. Some clones are missing from TCRdb's copy, which holds only in-frame ones; the method was immunoSEQ multiplex PCR. This sample yields about 680,000 clones, of which roughly 73% are seen a single time; more than 1.5% belongs to the top ten. Study-wide results and caveats: As a rule, naive subsets had a larger estimated richness than memory subsets. Sampling covered nothing but blood. Tissue TCR repertoires likely differ from those found in blood. Having only a few donors restricted how much genetic and exposure-history diversity was captured.

As concerns this clone: Its matching antigen is unknown.

The sequence was obtained from a woman aged 25 to 39 in good health. The sample comprised memory CD4+ T cells sorted from blood. Subset meaning: CD45RA-negative fraction. The J gene is TRBJ1-2, the V gene TRBV7-9; the D gene is possibly TRBD1 (5 bases). CDR3 nucleotide sequence: TGTGCCAGCAGCTTAGGACAGCGACGGGGCTACACCTTC. This gives the protein CASSLGQRRGYTF. Filled out from reference TRBV7-9 and TRBJ1-2, the complete variable domain reads DTGVSQNPRHKITKRGQNVTFRCDPISEHNRLYWYRQTLGQGPEFLTYFQNEAQLEKSRLLSDRFSAERPKGSFSTLEIQRTEQGDSAMYLCASSLGQRRGYTFGSGTRLTVV.